These T cell receptor beta chains were read from a single sample in a study of T cell responses to AZD1222 COVID-19 vaccine. Using immunoSEQ multiplex PCR, the repertoire was profiled, and TCRdb retains in-frame clones only, with some absent. This table holds over 100,000 clones, around 90% found once. The sequencing here drew on peripheral blood, taken on day 0 of AZD1222 vaccination. The receptors shown here come from an adult in good health. Each CDR3 is given with its conserved first and last residue. The order of the fields is CDR3 length, J gene, V gene, D gene, clone size, CDR3 protein, CDR3 DNA. D genes are given only for firm matches. Expanded clones get a size class; other rows say once, few or many, or leave the size out.

len: 13; j_gene: TRBJ1-2; v_gene: TRBV29-1; d_gene: TRBD1; abundance: .; CDR3aa: CSLRDRVCYGYTF; CDR3nt: TGCAGCCTCCGGGACAGGGTGTGCTATGGCTACACCTTC
len: 14; j_gene: TRBJ2-3; v_gene: TRBV30; d_gene: TRBD1; abundance: .; CDR3aa: CAWGQGIYSDTQYF; CDR3nt: TGTGCCTGGGGACAGGGGATCTATTCGGATACGCAGTATTTT
len: 13; j_gene: TRBJ1-2; v_gene: TRBV25-1; d_gene: .; abundance: few; CDR3aa: CASSEGEVYGYTF; CDR3nt: TGTGCCAGCAGTGAGGGGGAAGTCTATGGCTACACCTTC
len: 14; j_gene: TRBJ1-1; v_gene: TRBV30; d_gene: .; abundance: .; CDR3aa: CAWGLGGGRAEAFF; CDR3nt: TGTGCCTGGGGCCTAGGGGGGGGAAGGGCTGAAGCTTTCTTT
len: 15; j_gene: TRBJ2-1; v_gene: TRBV21-1; d_gene: .; abundance: once; CDR3aa: CASSHPARGNHEQFF; CDR3nt: TGTGCCAGCAGCCACCCCGCGAGGGGGAACCATGAGCAGTTCTTC
len: 13; j_gene: TRBJ1-2; v_gene: TRBV27; d_gene: .; abundance: .; CDR3aa: CASSFQDSYGYTF; CDR3nt: TGTGCCAGCAGTTTTCAGGACAGCTATGGCTACACCTTC
len: 15; j_gene: TRBJ1-2; v_gene: TRBV5-1; d_gene: .; abundance: .; CDR3aa: CASSLGQLPNYGYTF; CDR3nt: TGCGCCAGCAGCTTGGGACAGCTCCCTAACTATGGCTACACCTTC
len: 11; j_gene: TRBJ2-4; v_gene: TRBV12-3/TRBV12-4; d_gene: .; abundance: once; CDR3aa: CASSPGNIQYF; CDR3nt: TGTGCCAGCAGTCCGGGAAACATTCAGTACTTC
len: 18; j_gene: TRBJ2-6; v_gene: TRBV30; d_gene: TRBD1; abundance: once; CDR3aa: CAWSGTGTGGSGANVLTF; CDR3nt: TGTGCCTGGAGTGGAACCGGGACAGGGGGCTCTGGGGCCAACGTCCTGACTTTC
len: 18; j_gene: TRBJ2-2; v_gene: TRBV4-3; d_gene: .; abundance: once; CDR3aa: CASSQDSGSSRGTGELFF; CDR3nt: TGCGCCAGCAGCCAAGATAGTGGCTCTAGCCGGGGCACCGGGGAGCTGTTTTTT
len: 13; j_gene: TRBJ1-4; v_gene: TRBV7-9; d_gene: TRBD1; abundance: .; CDR3aa: CASSSRDSEKLFF; CDR3nt: TGTGCCAGCAGCTCCCGGGACAGCGAAAAACTGTTTTTT
len: 11; j_gene: TRBJ1-2; v_gene: TRBV19; d_gene: .; abundance: .; CDR3aa: CAIQTGYGYTF; CDR3nt: TGTGCCATCCAGACGGGCTATGGCTACACCTTC
len: 12; j_gene: TRBJ2-5; v_gene: TRBV6-5; d_gene: .; abundance: .; CDR3aa: CASSVNQETQYF; CDR3nt: TGTGCCAGCAGCGTTAACCAAGAGACCCAGTACTTC
len: 16; j_gene: TRBJ2-3; v_gene: TRBV14; d_gene: TRBD2; abundance: .; CDR3aa: CASSPSSGQNGDTQYF; CDR3nt: TGTGCCAGCAGCCCCTCTAGCGGACAAAACGGGGATACGCAGTATTTT
len: 13; j_gene: TRBJ1-1; v_gene: TRBV19; d_gene: .; abundance: .; CDR3aa: CASLLWGGTEAFF; CDR3nt: TGTGCCAGTCTCCTTTGGGGGGGCACTGAAGCTTTCTTT
len: 14; j_gene: TRBJ1-4; v_gene: TRBV11-2; d_gene: .; abundance: .; CDR3aa: CASSPNSRNEKLFF; CDR3nt: TGTGCCAGCAGCCCCAACTCAAGAAATGAAAAACTGTTTTTT
len: 15; j_gene: TRBJ1-6; v_gene: TRBV6-5; d_gene: TRBD1; abundance: .; CDR3aa: CASSWEWTGNSPLHF; CDR3nt: TGTGCCAGCAGTTGGGAGTGGACAGGGAATTCACCCCTCCACTTT
len: 16; j_gene: TRBJ1-2; v_gene: TRBV7-2; d_gene: .; abundance: once; CDR3aa: CASSSRNLGQIGGYTF; CDR3nt: TGTGCCAGCAGCTCCAGAAACCTTGGACAAATCGGTGGCTACACCTTC
len: 14; j_gene: TRBJ1-1; v_gene: TRBV2; d_gene: TRBD1; abundance: .; CDR3aa: CASFTGTGSTEAFF; CDR3nt: TGTGCCAGTTTCACCGGGACAGGAAGCACTGAAGCTTTCTTT
len: 15; j_gene: TRBJ2-7; v_gene: TRBV18; d_gene: .; abundance: .; CDR3aa: CASSPPTGATGEQYF; CDR3nt: TGTGCCAGCTCACCACCAACCGGGGCTACGGGGGAGCAGTACTTC
len: 16; j_gene: TRBJ2-3; v_gene: TRBV9; d_gene: .; abundance: .; CDR3aa: CASSVRPGLVGDTQYF; CDR3nt: TGTGCCAGCAGCGTCCGCCCAGGTTTAGTCGGGGATACGCAGTATTTT
len: 14; j_gene: TRBJ1-6; v_gene: TRBV14; d_gene: .; abundance: .; CDR3aa: CASSSTAIGSPLHF; CDR3nt: TGTGCCAGCAGCTCGACCGCAATTGGTTCACCCCTCCACTTT
len: 14; j_gene: TRBJ1-2; v_gene: TRBV7-2; d_gene: TRBD1; abundance: .; CDR3aa: CASSFRQGNEGYTF; CDR3nt: TGTGCCAGCAGCTTTAGACAGGGCAATGAGGGCTACACCTTC
len: 13; j_gene: TRBJ2-5; v_gene: TRBV3-1/TRBV3-2; d_gene: .; abundance: .; CDR3aa: CASLDWGQETQYF; CDR3nt: TGTGCCAGCCTAGATTGGGGGCAAGAGACCCAGTACTTC
len: 19; j_gene: TRBJ1-3; v_gene: TRBV4-1; d_gene: TRBD1; abundance: once; CDR3aa: CASSPTFFRQGASGNTIYF; CDR3nt: TGCGCCAGCAGCCCAACTTTCTTTCGACAGGGGGCATCTGGAAACACCATATATTTT
len: 15; j_gene: TRBJ1-2; v_gene: TRBV2; d_gene: .; abundance: .; CDR3aa: CASSVVETALWGYTF; CDR3nt: TGTGCCAGCAGTGTTGTTGAGACAGCTCTTTGGGGCTACACCTTC
len: 13; j_gene: TRBJ1-1; v_gene: TRBV6-5; d_gene: .; abundance: .; CDR3aa: CASTQGTPPEAFF; CDR3nt: TGTGCCAGCACCCAGGGGACACCCCCTGAAGCTTTCTTT
len: 13; j_gene: TRBJ2-5; v_gene: TRBV2; d_gene: .; abundance: .; CDR3aa: CASRVNLGETQYF; CDR3nt: TGTGCCAGCAGAGTAAACCTCGGCGAGACCCAGTACTTC